The clone carrying this T cell receptor beta chain was counted many times. This sample was taken from a study of neurological immune-mediated disorders. V dropped 4 bases and J dropped 5; count of bases not matched to a gene: 2. The CDR3 extends over 14 amino acids. Germline CDR1 is SGHTA and CDR2 is FQGNSA. TCRdb called the 5' RACE reads again in MiXCR, with one record for every CDR3 protein. This repertoire shows over 60,000 distinct CDR3 sequences, around 5% found once; its top ten account for 3.4%. This chain links TRBV7-2 with TRBJ2-3; 11 nucleotides align to TRBD2. This TCR was sampled from a woman between 45 and 65 years old with multiple sclerosis. The material sequenced was PBMCs. The CDR3 is CASSSGLAGDTQYF. CDR3 coding DNA: TGTGCCAGCAGCTCCGGACTAGCGGGAGATACGCAGTATTTT.